The T cell receptor beta chain under discussion was sequenced for a study of OX40 agonist ivuxolimab in advanced cancers. Study summary: Ivuxolimab, an agonistic anti-OX40 (CD134) antibody, was given to patients.

Findings and limits, study-wide: Among the lowest peripheral clonal expansion occurred in 0.1-3.0 mg/kg partial responders.

In the case of this clone: Its antigen is undetermined.

Trimming took 3 bases from V and 5 from J; bases not matched to a gene: 7. This CDR3 contains 14 residues. Per germline, CDR1 SGHNT and CDR2 YYREEE (reference sequence). The repertoire was sequenced with immunoSEQ multiplex PCR; TCRdb's copy has only in-frame clones and lacks some. The sample yields roughly 80,000 clones, around four fifths seen once. The sequence was collected from an adult with an advanced solid tumor such as melanoma, head and neck, liver or kidney cancer. This rearrangement joins TRBV5-4 to TRBJ1-1, with 7 positions matching TRBD1. The material sequenced was CD4+ or CD8+ T cells sorted from blood, taken in a trial of the OX40 agonist ivuxolimab. In nucleotides, the CDR3 is TGTGCCAGCAGCTATCGAACAGGGGAGACTGAAGCTTTCTTT. This codes for CASSYRTGETEAFF. The variable domain in full, completed from reference TRBV5-4 and TRBJ1-1, reads ETGVTQSPTHLIKTRGQQVTLRCSSQSGHNTVSWYQQALGQGPQFIFQYYREEENGRGNFPPRFSGLQFPNYSSELNVNALELDDSALYLCASSYRTGETEAFFGQGTRLTVV.